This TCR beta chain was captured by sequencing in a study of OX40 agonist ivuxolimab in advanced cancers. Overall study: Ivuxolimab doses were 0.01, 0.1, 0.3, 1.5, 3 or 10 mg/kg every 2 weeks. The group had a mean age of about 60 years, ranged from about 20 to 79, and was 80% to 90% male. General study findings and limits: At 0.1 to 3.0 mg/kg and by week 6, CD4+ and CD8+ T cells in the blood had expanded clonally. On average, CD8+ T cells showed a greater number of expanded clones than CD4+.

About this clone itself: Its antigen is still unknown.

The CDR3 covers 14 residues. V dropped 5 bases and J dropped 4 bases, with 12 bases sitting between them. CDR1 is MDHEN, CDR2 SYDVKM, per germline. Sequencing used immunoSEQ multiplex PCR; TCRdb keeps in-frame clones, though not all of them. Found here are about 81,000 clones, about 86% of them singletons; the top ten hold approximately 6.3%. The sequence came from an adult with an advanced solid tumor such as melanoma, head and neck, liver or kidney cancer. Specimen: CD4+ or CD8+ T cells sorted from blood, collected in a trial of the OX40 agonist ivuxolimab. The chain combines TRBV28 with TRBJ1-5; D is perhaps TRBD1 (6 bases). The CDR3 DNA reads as TGTGCCAGCAGTCCGGGACACTTTAATCAGCCCCAGCATTTT. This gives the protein CASSPGHFNQPQHF.